The following is a T cell receptor beta chain sequence with its context. The specificity of this receptor is unknown. Base qualities are missing; no much larger clone stands one base away. To prepare the library, the immunoSEQ multiplex PCR assay was applied. Drawn from immuneACCESS, this table holds only the in-frame rearrangements with V and J called that TCRdb kept. Clones are partly lost; checked studies trace under half to an unresolved V gene and leave the rest unexplained. The table for this sample lists about 100,000 clones; approximately 94% of them were counted only once. In total, the top ten clones hold around 0.96% of the sample. The data originate from a study of T cell changes during pregnancy in multiple sclerosis (dated by TCRdb to between 2017 and 2020). Regarding the complete study: In women with multiple sclerosis, the researchers looked at how the T cell repertoire shifted as pregnancy progressed.

The CDR3 holds 16 amino acids from the cysteine to the phenylalanine. Kept here is only the CDR3 DNA, which spans 48 bases and is read in frame from base 1. Taken from the germline V gene (reference sequence), the CDR1 and CDR2 loops are MNHEY and SMNVEV. Between the V and J ends, shortened by 5 bases and 3 bases respectively, the junction contains 20 bases. This receptor chain uses TRBV27 and TRBJ2-7, and perhaps TRBD2 as D gene, on 5 matching bases. The sequence was collected from a female donor with multiple sclerosis, enrolled in a pregnancy study. Sequencing was performed on peripheral blood, taken before pregnancy. CDR3 loop: CASSTYTGIGLYEQYF. The nucleotide sequence reads as follows: TGTGCCAGCAGTACTTACACCGGGATCGGACTCTACGAGCAGTACTTC.